This T cell receptor beta chain derives from a study of cytomegalovirus exposure and HLA in healthy donors. This CDR3 has 15 residues. Germline V gene sequence: CDR1 MGHRA, CDR2 YSYEKL. Both 60 Vbeta primers and 13 Jbeta primers went into the PCR. Clones were sequenced by immunoSEQ multiplex PCR, and TCRdb holds only the in-frame ones, with some missing. The data hold about 93,000 clones, with around 80% observed a single time. A word on this clone: Its matching antigen is unknown. At one of its ends the junction is not consistent with the germline gene, which may arise from a read error.

Whole-study findings and limits: In vitro experiments confirmed that a few CMV-associated chains were specific for CMV antigens. Most TCR beta V segments were productive about 87% or about 30% of the time in an earlier analysis. The listing of about 150 TCR beta chains classed them as cytomegalovirus-associated.

Sequenced input: PBMCs. The chain recombines TRBV4-1 with TRBJ1-2; D not certain. The TCR sequence derives from a man younger than 45 in good health and CMV-seronegative. The CDR3 DNA reads as TGCGCCGGCAGCTTAACCCCCAGGACTTACTATGGCTACACCTTC. Its translation: CAGSLTPRTYYGYTF.